These T cell receptor beta chains were read from a single sample in a study of shared clonotypes between healthy human individuals. TCRdb's copy holds only in-frame clones and misses some; the assay was immunoSEQ multiplex PCR. The repertoire holds 700,000 or so clones, approximately 79% seen once, with under 2% in the top ten. Sequencing used memory CD4+ T cells sorted from blood. These receptors all stem from a woman aged 30 to 39 in good health. The CDR3 runs from the conserved cysteine through the conserved F or W. Each record gives: J gene, clone size, V gene, D gene, CDR3 DNA, CDR3 protein. The D gene is left open where the match is weak. Clone size, where shown, is once, few, many, or a class for clones that have expanded.

>TRBJ2-3|-|TRBV11-3|TRBD2
TGTGCCAGCAGCCCGGGAGGATTCGCAGATACGCAGTATTTT
CASSPGGFADTQYF
>TRBJ2-3|-|TRBV11-1|TRBD2
TGTGCCAGCAGCCAAAGGCCTAGCGGGCATGCAGATACGCAGTATTTT
CASSQRPSGHADTQYF
>TRBJ1-3|-|TRBV4-2|TRBD1
TGTGCCAGCAGCCTGGACAGGGGAAACTCTGGAAACACCATATATTTT
CASSLDRGNSGNTIYF
>TRBJ2-7|once|TRBV12-5|-
TGTGCTAGTGGTTTGTTTCGACAGGGAGGCGATTTGGTGGATGAGCAGTACTTC
CASGLFRQGGDLVDEQYF
>TRBJ2-1|-|TRBV25-1|-
TGTGCCAGCAGATCCACGAGCTCCTACAATGAGCAGTTCTTC
CASRSTSSYNEQFF
>TRBJ1-1|-|TRBV5-4|TRBD1
TGTGCCAGCAGACGCACCGGGACAGGGGGCACTGAAGCTTTCTTT
CASRRTGTGGTEAFF
>TRBJ1-1|-|TRBV4-1|-
TGCGCCAGCAGCCATGGTTACAGGCGGATGAACACTGAAGCTTTCTTT
CASSHGYRRMNTEAFF
>TRBJ1-1|-|TRBV5-6|-
TGTGCCAGCAGCTTGGGGACAGTACCAGAAGCTTTCTTT
CASSLGTVPEAFF
>TRBJ2-1|once|TRBV6-5|-
TGTGCCAGCAGGACACAGGGTGACAGTGAGCAGTTCTTC
CASRTQGDSEQFF
>TRBJ2-7|many|TRBV25-1|-
TGTGCCAGCAGTGATCGCTACGAGCAGTACTTC
CASSDRYEQYF
>TRBJ1-5|-|TRBV4-1|TRBD1
TGCGCCAGCAGCCCCGGGACAGGGACATATCAGCCCCAGCATTTT
CASSPGTGTYQPQHF
>TRBJ2-1|-|TRBV7-3|TRBD2
TGTGCCAGCAGCTTATCCGGGAGGCGGTACAATGAGCAGTTCTTC
CASSLSGRRYNEQFF
>TRBJ2-3|-|TRBV4-1|TRBD2
TGCGCCAGCAGCCAAGATGCTAGCGGGAGGGCCGGAAGCACAGATACGCAGTATTTT
CASSQDASGRAGSTDTQYF
>TRBJ2-1|-|TRBV14|-
TGTGCCAGCAGCCAATCAGTGGGGGTGAGCAGGGGCAATGAGCAGTTCTTC
CASSQSVGVSRGNEQFF
>TRBJ1-1|-|TRBV5-1|TRBD1
TGCGCCAGCAGCTTGTTGGCAGGGGGAACTGAAGCTTTCTTT
CASSLLAGGTEAFF
>TRBJ2-7|-|TRBV5-5|-
TGTGCCAGCAGCTCTTATTCGGCGGGAAACGAGCAGTACTTC
CASSSYSAGNEQYF
>TRBJ2-7|-|TRBV2|-
TGTGCCAGCAGTGGGGAGACGAGGGATGGGTACTTC
CASSGETRDGYF
>TRBJ2-7|few|TRBV11-2|TRBD2
TGTGCCAGCAGGCCAGAAGGTTCCCTAGCGGGCGAGCAGTACTTC
CASRPEGSLAGEQYF
>TRBJ1-5|-|TRBV6-1|TRBD1
TGTGCCAGCAGTGTTAATGACAGGGGAGGAGTTCAGCCCCAGCATTTT
CASSVNDRGGVQPQHF
>TRBJ1-2|-|TRBV10-3|-
TGTGCCATCAGTGAGTCGGGACCCAGCCGTGGCTACACCTTC
CAISESGPSRGYTF
>TRBJ2-5|once|TRBV5-1|TRBD1
TGCGCCAGCAGCTGGACAGGGGCCCTCGAAGAGACCCAGTACTTC
CASSWTGALEETQYF
>TRBJ1-3|-|TRBV15|-
TGTGCCACCAGCAGAGCACTTAGCTCTGGAAACACCATATATTTT
CATSRALSSGNTIYF
>TRBJ1-3|-|TRBV30|-
TGTGCCTGGAGTGTACGCCCTGACTCTGGAAACACCATATATTTT
CAWSVRPDSGNTIYF
>TRBJ1-2|few|TRBV5-4|TRBD1
TGTGCCAGCAGTTGGGGACAGGAAAACTATGGCTACACCTTC
CASSWGQENYGYTF
>TRBJ2-3|-|TRBV19|TRBD2
TGTGCCAGTAGTATACTAGCGGGAGGGAGCACAGATACGCAGTATTTT
CASSILAGGSTDTQYF
>TRBJ1-1|-|TRBV5-1|-
TGCGCCAGCAGCTTCGGGGTACGGGGGTGGGGAAACACTGAAGCTTTCTTT
CASSFGVRGWGNTEAFF
>TRBJ1-2|-|TRBV2|TRBD1
TGTGCCAGCAGTGAACAGGGACAGGCAAACTATGGCTACACCTTC
CASSEQGQANYGYTF
>TRBJ2-6|-|TRBV18|TRBD1
TGTGCCAGCTCACCCGACAGGGCTGGGGCCAACGTCCTGACTTTC
CASSPDRAGANVLTF
>TRBJ1-1|-|TRBV18|-
TGTGCCAGCTCACCCCTCGGTGCCAAGGGTACTGAAGCTTTCTTT
CASSPLGAKGTEAFF
>TRBJ1-4|-|TRBV28|-
TGTGCCAGCAGTTTCCACGGGACTAGTAATGAAAAACTGTTTTTT
CASSFHGTSNEKLFF
>TRBJ2-1|-|TRBV14|-
TGTGCCAGCAGCTCCGTCGCGGGCGGATACAATGAGCAGTTCTTC
CASSSVAGGYNEQFF
>TRBJ1-5|-|TRBV2|TRBD1
TGTGCCAGCAGCCCGCAGGGGGACAATCAGCCCCAGCATTTT
CASSPQGDNQPQHF
>TRBJ2-5|-|TRBV7-2|-
TGTGCCAGCAGCTTAAATGCCGGGGATCAAGAGACCCAGTACTTC
CASSLNAGDQETQYF
>TRBJ2-7|-|TRBV10-3|TRBD1
TGTGCCATCAGTCGACAGGGGTCGACCTACGAGCAGTACTTC
CAISRQGSTYEQYF